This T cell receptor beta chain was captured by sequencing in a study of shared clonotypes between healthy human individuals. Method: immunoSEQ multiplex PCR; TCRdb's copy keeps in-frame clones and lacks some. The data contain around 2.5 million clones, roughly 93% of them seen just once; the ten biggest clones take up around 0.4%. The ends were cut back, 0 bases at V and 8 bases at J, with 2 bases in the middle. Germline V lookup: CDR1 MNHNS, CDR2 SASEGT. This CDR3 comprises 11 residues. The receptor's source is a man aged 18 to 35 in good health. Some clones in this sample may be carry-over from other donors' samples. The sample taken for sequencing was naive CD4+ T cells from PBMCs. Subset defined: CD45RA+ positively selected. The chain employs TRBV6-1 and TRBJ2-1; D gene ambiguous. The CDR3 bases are TGTGCCAGCAGTGAAGCTGATGAGCAGTTCTTC. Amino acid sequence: CASSEADEQFF.